This TCR beta chain is drawn from a study of OX40 agonist ivuxolimab in advanced cancers. Looking at the study overall: Dose-escalation patients suffered from hepatocellular carcinoma, melanoma, renal cell or head and neck cancer. A mean age of roughly 60 years, range about 20 to 79, was recorded, and approximately 80% were male. A history of anti-PD-1, anti-PD-L1 or anti-CTLA-4 therapy was acceptable, and around 36% had some.

As for this clone: The antigen is not known.

Overall study results and limits: Within 6 weeks, CD4+ and CD8+ blood T cells expanded clonally at 0.1 to 3.0 mg/kg.

The method was immunoSEQ multiplex PCR; TCRdb's version includes in-frame clones alone and lacks a portion of them. The sample has about 67,000 clones, 80% to 90% seen once; the top ten hold 3.5% to 5%. The CDR3 totals 12 residues. V lost 2 bases, J lost 15 bases, and 11 bases lay in between. Germline lookup yields CDR1 MNHEY and CDR2 SVGAGI. The starting material was CD4+ or CD8+ T cells sorted from blood, obtained in a trial of the OX40 agonist ivuxolimab. This chain joins TRBV6-5 and TRBJ1-6; TRBD1 is a possible D gene (5 bases). The receptor was derived from an adult with an advanced solid tumor such as melanoma, head and neck, liver or kidney cancer. CDR3 bases: TGTGCCAGCAGTTACACGAGGGGAATCCTCCACTTT. Translation: CASSYTRGILHF.